This T cell receptor (beta chain) comes out of a study of shared clonotypes between healthy human individuals. Naive CD8 cells lacked CD45RO and underwent positive selection for CCR7, leaving out terminally differentiated effector memory CD45RA+ cells. A few counts support this clone. Its antigen is not identified. Study-wide findings and caveats: The small donor group covered limited genetic and exposure diversity. Memory subsets generally showed lower estimated richness than naive subsets.

The repertoire was sequenced with immunoSEQ multiplex PCR; TCRdb's copy has only in-frame clones and lacks some. The data contain 550,000 to 650,000 clones, around 96% of them singletons. Germline CDR1 reads SGHDT; CDR2 reads YYEEEE. The length of the CDR3 is 12 residues. V shed 4 bases and J shed 6 bases, with 11 bases lying between them. The chain recombines TRBV5-6 with TRBJ2-7, with D possibly called TRBD1 or TRBD2 (5 bases each). Sequencing was done on a sample of naive CD8+ T cells sorted from blood. The TCR comes from a woman younger than 45 in good health. The CDR3 loop is CASSLGTREQYF. The CDR3 DNA reads TGTGCCAGCAGCCTCGGGACCCGCGAGCAGTACTTC.